A single sample is the source of the 30 T cell receptor beta chains below, sequenced in a study of shared clonotypes between healthy human individuals. Assay used: immunoSEQ multiplex PCR; TCRdb lists only in-frame clones, some missing. In the table there are roughly 1 million clones, about 77% of which are singletons. Sequencing input: memory CD4+ T cells sorted from blood. Regarding subset: CD45RA-negative fraction. The receptors shown here come from a man between 18 and 29 years old in good health.

This clone appeared a single time. This CDR3 reads CASSLKRTGVYEQYF. For the CDR3, the DNA is TGTGCCAGCAGCTTAAAACGGACAGGGGTCTACGAGCAGTACTTC. The V call is TRBV7-8, the J call TRBJ2-7; TRBD1 matches at 9 bases. The CDR3 has 15 amino acids. With 2 bases clipped from V and 3 bases from J, the junction kept 5 bases outside the gene matches. The germline V gene encodes CDR1 SGHVS and CDR2 FQNEAQ.

The chain employs TRBV7-9 and TRBJ2-7; 8 positions match TRBD1. The germline V gene has CDR1 SEHNR and CDR2 FQNEAQ (reference sequence). The CDR3 has 14 amino acids. J was trimmed by 3 bases and V by 4 bases; bases with no gene match: 5. DNA for the CDR3: TGTGCCAGCAGCTACGGACAGGGTGGCTACGAGCAGTACTTC. Amino acids: CASSYGQGGYEQYF.

This clone was detected only once. J is TRBJ2-7 and V is TRBV5-6; TRBD2 might be the D (5 bases). V lost 4 bases, J lost 7 bases, and 15 bases lay in between. This CDR3 region has 13 residues. Germline CDR1 and CDR2: SGHDT and YYEEEE. The CDR3 loop reads CASSPGPSFEQYF. The CDR3 DNA sequence: TGTGCCAGCAGCCCTGGGCCTAGCTTTGAGCAGTACTTC. Combining the CDR3 with reference TRBV5-6 and TRBJ2-7 gives the whole variable domain DAGVTQSPTHLIKTRGQQVTLRCSPKSGHDTVSWYQQALGQGPQFIFQYYEEEERQRGNFPDRFSGHQFPNYSSELNVNALLLGDSALYLCASSPGPSFEQYFGPGTRLTVT.

This clone showed up just once. The rearrangement links TRBV6-6 to TRBJ1-4, with D hard to call. This CDR3 contains 14 residues. Germline V gene data show CDR1 as MNHNY and CDR2 as SVGAGI (reference sequence). Trimming left V 4 bases short and J 7 bases short, with 13 bases between. The CDR3, as DNA: TGTGCCAGCAGTTTGGGTGGGCTTGGTGAAAAACTGTTTTTT. Translated, it gives CASSLGGLGEKLFF.

The gene calls are TRBV27 and TRBJ1-2, with D unclear. This CDR3 has 11 residues. Between the trimmed V and J ends, which lost 10 bases and 10 bases, there was a span of 16 bases. Looked up from germline, CDR1 is MNHEY and CDR2 is SMNVEV (reference sequence). The CDR3 loop is CATNKGGDYTF. CDR3 sequence (DNA): TGTGCCACCAACAAGGGTGGTGACTACACCTTC.

This rearrangement joins TRBV5-1 to TRBJ2-7, with TRBD1 as a possible D gene (5 bases). The CDR3 is made up of 15 amino acids. V dropped 0 bases and J dropped 2 bases, with 12 bases sitting between them. Per the germline V gene, CDR1 is SGHRS and CDR2 is YFSETQ. CDR3 region: CASSLVQGGPYEQYF. The CDR3 DNA reads as TGCGCCAGCAGCTTGGTTCAGGGTGGTCCCTACGAGCAGTACTTC.

Worth noting for this clone: The same CDR3 can be traced to other DNA sequences in this sample. The chain combines TRBV19 with TRBJ2-2, with 11 bases aligning to TRBD2. The V and J ends lost 4 bases and 5 bases, in that order; junction bases with no gene match: 3. The CDR3 loop spans 15 amino acids. From germline, CDR1 is LNHDA and CDR2 SQIVND (reference sequence). Here the CDR3 DNA reads TGTGCCAGTAGTACCGGGACTAGCGGAACCGGGGAGCTGTTTTTT. Its protein product is CASSTGTSGTGELFF. Full variable domain (remainder filled in from reference TRBV19 and TRBJ2-2): DGGITQSPKYLFRKEGQNVTLSCEQNLNHDAMYWYRQDPGQGLRLIYYSQIVNDFQKGDIAEGYSVSREKKESFPLTVTSAQKNPTAFYLCASSTGTSGTGELFFGEGSRLTVL.

This rearrangement joins TRBV28 to TRBJ2-5, with D perhaps given as TRBD1 or TRBD2 (6 bases each). V dropped 2 bases and J dropped 1 base, with 14 bases sitting between them. Germline V gene data show CDR1 as MDHEN and CDR2 as SYDVKM. The CDR3 runs to 16 residues. CDR3 bases: TGTGCCAGCAGTTTAGGGGCCAGGGGAGGCCAAGAGACCCAGTACTTC. As protein: CASSLGARGGQETQYF.

This rearrangement joins TRBV7-3 to TRBJ2-5, with TRBD1 as a possible D gene (5 bases). The CDR3 length is 13 residues. V was trimmed by 4 bases and J by 2 bases, leaving 8 bases between them. Germline-derived CDR1 and CDR2 are SGHTA and FQGTGA. The CDR3 nucleotides are TGTGCCAGCAGCTCAGGGTGGCAAGAGACCCAGTACTTC. Its protein is CASSSGWQETQYF.

The rearrangement links TRBV29-1 to TRBJ1-4; D gene ambiguous. The V and J ends lost 5 bases and 10 bases respectively, with 20 bases between them. The CDR3 covers 14 residues. Germline-derived CDR1 and CDR2 are SQVTM and ANQGSEA. The chain's CDR3 is CSVSKVGLRTKLFF. The CDR3 nucleotides are TGCAGCGTTTCGAAAGTGGGCCTAAGGACAAAACTGTTTTTT.

V usage is TRBV11-2 and J usage is TRBJ1-2; 7 positions match TRBD1. Looked up from germline, CDR1 is SGHAT and CDR2 is FQNNGV. The V segment lost 5 bases and the J segment 4 bases; nucleotides outside the gene matches: 4. The CDR3 is 13 residues long. The chain's CDR3 is CASSRTGAYGYTF. Written as DNA, the CDR3 is TGTGCCAGCAGCCGGACAGGCGCCTATGGCTACACCTTC.

V usage is TRBV5-6 and J usage is TRBJ2-5, with 8 bases fitting TRBD2. The DNA end favors TRBJ2-7, so the J call may be wrong. Germline V CDR1 and CDR2: SGHDT, YYEEEE. This CDR3 has 14 amino acids. The CDR3 protein is CASSLLVAGGEQYF. The DNA of the CDR3 is TGTGCCAGCAGCTTGTTGGTGGCGGGAGGCGAGCAGTACTTC.

Many counts were recorded for this clone. The chain carries TRBV7-2 and TRBJ1-1; D call uncertain. Germline CDR1 and CDR2: SGHTA and FQGNSA. Trimming shortened V by 6 bases and J by 1 base, and 12 bases separated the two germline ends. This CDR3 has 14 residues. The CDR3 region is CASRSGVWNTEAFF. The DNA for the CDR3 is TGTGCCAGCAGATCGGGTGTTTGGAACACTGAAGCTTTCTTT.

J is TRBJ1-6 and V is TRBV6-6; 9 bases align to TRBD1. This CDR3 contains 15 residues. Germline assignment: CDR1 MNHNY and CDR2 SVGAGI (reference sequence). V lost 7 bases, J lost 9 bases, and 10 bases stayed unmatched. In DNA form, the CDR3 reads TGTGCCAGCATTAAGGGGACAGGGAAGGTTTCACCCCTCCACTTT. Encoded protein: CASIKGTGKVSPLHF.

This chain joins TRBV5-1 and TRBJ2-1; 8 bases fit TRBD1. Germline V lookup: CDR1 SGHRS, CDR2 YFSETQ. With 4 bases clipped from V and 4 bases from J, the junction kept 4 bases outside the gene matches. CDR3 length equals 14 residues. The CDR3 region has the DNA TGCGCCAGCAGCGGGGACAGGCAATACAATGAGCAGTTCTTC. Its protein is CASSGDRQYNEQFF.

The J gene is TRBJ2-4, the V gene TRBV28; D might be TRBD2 (6 bases). The CDR3 covers 16 residues. V was cut by 6 bases and J by 1 base, with 16 bases left in between. In germline, CDR1 is MDHEN, CDR2 SYDVKM. CDR3 nucleotides: TGTGCCAGCAGCCCCGGGGGTCCAGGGGCCAAAAACATTCAGTACTTC. Translating gives CASSPGGPGAKNIQYF.

The chain has TRBV30 and TRBJ2-3, with 8 nucleotides matching TRBD2. Looked up from germline, CDR1 is GTSNPN and CDR2 is SVGIG (reference sequence). V dropped 4 bases and J dropped 6; count of bases not matched to a gene: 12. CDR3 length equals 15 residues. The CDR3 sequence is CAWKPGTSELDTQYF. The DNA of the CDR3 is TGTGCCTGGAAACCCGGGACTAGTGAGCTGGATACGCAGTATTTT. The whole variable domain, filled in from reference TRBV30 and TRBJ2-3, reads SQTIHQWPATLVQPVGSPLSLECTVEGTSNPNLYWYRQAAGRGLQLLFYSVGIGQISSEVPQNLSASRPQDRQFILSSKKLLLSDSGFYLCAWKPGTSELDTQYFGPGTRLTVL.

The gene calls are TRBV5-1 and TRBJ1-1; D is unresolved. Germline CDR1 is SGHRS and CDR2 is YFSETQ. CDR3 length: 15 amino acids. The germline V and J ends were trimmed by 0 bases and 0 bases, with 9 bases remaining between them. This CDR3 is CASSLAEGLNTEAFF. Written as DNA, the CDR3 is TGCGCCAGCAGCTTGGCCGAGGGATTGAACACTGAAGCTTTCTTT.

V gene TRBV27 combines with J gene TRBJ1-1; D is unresolved. In germline, CDR1 is MNHEY, CDR2 SMNVEV (reference sequence). This CDR3 is built from 14 residues. V was trimmed by 5 bases and J by 0 bases, leaving 10 bases between them. The CDR3 nucleotides read TGTGCCAGCAGTCCGCGGGCCTTGAACACTGAAGCTTTCTTT. It codes for CASSPRALNTEAFF.

This clone was seen more than once but under ten times. The rearrangement links TRBV29-1 to TRBJ1-5; TRBD1 might be the D (5 bases). CDR3 length equals 13 residues. Trimming shortened V by 4 bases and J by 5 bases, and 12 bases separated the two germline ends. CDR1 and CDR2 (germline): SQVTM, ANQGSEA. The DNA of the CDR3 is TGCAGCGTTGCCAGGGAGGAAGATCAGCCCCAGCATTTT. This gives the protein CSVAREEDQPQHF.

This clone appeared many times. Other nucleotide sequences from this sample produce the same CDR3. The gene calls are TRBV30 and TRBJ1-2; D unclear. The CDR3 is 11 residues long. V was cut by 0 bases and J by 8 bases, with 7 bases left in between. Looked up from germline, CDR1 is GTSNPN and CDR2 is SVGIG (reference sequence). The CDR3 DNA is TGTGCCTGGAGTGTGATGGGAGGCTACACCTTC. Residues: CAWSVMGGYTF.

The V call is TRBV6-5, the J call TRBJ1-2, with 8 bases fitting TRBD1. Germline CDR1 reads MNHEY; CDR2 reads SVGAGI. Trimming at V came to 2 bases and at J to 6 bases, leaving 5 bases not matched to a gene. CDR3 length: 14 amino acids. The CDR3 DNA follows: TGTGCCAGCAGTTACAGAGGACAGGGACATGGCTACACCTTC. It translates to CASSYRGQGHGYTF.

This clone was seen a handful of times. The CDR3 protein is CAWSVPGRGYTF. CDR3 DNA sequence: TGTGCCTGGAGTGTACCGGGGCGCGGCTACACCTTC. The rearrangement uses TRBV30 and TRBJ1-2, with D possibly being TRBD1 (5 bases). CDR3 length: 12 residues. Germline assignment: CDR1 GTSNPN and CDR2 SVGIG (reference sequence). Trimming removed 0 bases from V and 8 bases from J, with 10 bases in between.

CDR3 nucleotide sequence: TGTGCCAGCAGCTCCCTGAACACCGGGGAGCTGTTTTTT. It codes for CASSSLNTGELFF. The chain has TRBV5-6 and TRBJ2-2; D gene ambiguous. Germline CDR1 is SGHDT and CDR2 is YYEEEE. The germline V and J ends were trimmed by 3 bases and 1 base, with 4 bases remaining between them. The CDR3 loop spans 13 amino acids.

This chain connects TRBV7-2 to TRBJ1-5; weak D call: TRBD1 (5 bases). This CDR3 is 14 amino acids long. Germline values: CDR1 SGHTA, CDR2 FQGNSA. V lost 5 bases and J 1 base, leaving 9 bases between the germline ends. The CDR3 here is CASSVEGSNQPQHF. As DNA, the CDR3 is TGTGCCAGCAGCGTCGAGGGGAGCAATCAGCCCCAGCATTTT.

The V call is TRBV4-3, the J call TRBJ2-5, with 9 positions matching TRBD1. The J segment lost 2 bases and the V segment lost 3 bases, leaving 1 base of the junction unmatched. The length of the CDR3 is 14 residues. Germline loops: CDR1 LGHNA, CDR2 YSLEER. CDR3: CASSHGTGQETQYF. The CDR3 DNA is TGCGCCAGCAGCCACGGGACAGGGCAAGAGACCCAGTACTTC.

There are many counts of this clone. CDR3 loop: CASSQATSGGAGLNEQFF. Here the CDR3 DNA reads TGTGCCAGCAGCCAAGCGACTAGCGGGGGGGCCGGGTTAAATGAGCAGTTCTTC. The chain employs TRBV4-2 and TRBJ2-1, with TRBD2 matching over 14 bases. There are 18 residues in the CDR3. J gave up 7 bases and V 1 base, and 9 bases lay outside the gene matches. Germline V gene lookup returns CDR1 LGHNA and CDR2 YNFKEQ.

The rearrangement links TRBV5-6 to TRBJ2-4; D is possibly TRBD1 (6 bases). This CDR3 has 16 residues. V lost 4 bases to trimming and J lost 3 bases, with 17 bases between them. Germline CDR1 reads SGHDT; CDR2 reads YYEEEE. For the CDR3, the DNA is TGTGCCAGCAGCGCTTCCCAGGGGCGCGGCAAAAACATTCAGTACTTC. Translated, it gives CASSASQGRGKNIQYF.

The chain combines TRBV7-2 with TRBJ2-1, with 7 bases lining up with TRBD2. The V gene's germline CDR1 is SGHTA and CDR2 FQGNSA. The CDR3 covers 13 residues. The V segment lost 3 bases and the J segment 8 bases; nucleotides outside the gene matches: 4. The CDR3 spells CASSFRGVDEQFF. Written as DNA, the CDR3 is TGTGCCAGCAGCTTTCGGGGGGTAGATGAGCAGTTCTTC.

This clone was found a few times. The chain is built from TRBV19 and TRBJ2-6; 10 bases agree with TRBD1. The V gene end was trimmed by 4 bases and the J gene end by 0 bases; junction bases not matched to a gene: 6. Germline V lookup: CDR1 LNHDA, CDR2 SQIVND (reference sequence). The CDR3 sequence is 18 residues long. CDR3 bases: TGTGCCAGTAGTACGGGACAGGGGACCCGCTCTGGGGCCAACGTCCTGACTTTC. Its protein is CASSTGQGTRSGANVLTF.